A selection of T cell receptor beta chains follows, all from one sample in a study of blood T cell repertoires in COVID-19. The repertoire was sequenced with immunoSEQ multiplex PCR; TCRdb's copy has only in-frame clones and lacks some. The sample consists of hundreds of thousands of clones, over 70% of them appearing once. Specimen: peripheral blood. The source of these receptors is a man of 80 years or more with acute or convalescent COVID-19. Both conserved end residues are part of each CDR3. The D gene is left open where the match is weak. Clone size is given for some rows only: seen once, a few or many times, or a class if the clone is expanded.

15,NA,NA,TRBV5-1,TRBJ2-6,CASSLQGSGANVLTF,TGCGCCAGCAGCTTACAGGGATCTGGGGCCAACGTCCTGACTTTC
17,NA,few,TRBV6-1,TRBJ2-3,CASSEFSEFYFTDTQYF,TGTGCCAGCAGTGAATTTTCGGAGTTCTATTTCACAGATACGCAGTATTTT
16,TRBD2,NA,TRBV7-2,TRBJ2-2,CASSLSGGGNTGELFF,TGTGCCAGCAGCTTATCCGGGGGGGGCAACACCGGGGAGCTGTTTTTT
15,TRBD1,NA,TRBV6-5,TRBJ2-2,CASSRRQGHTGELFF,TGTGCCAGCAGTCGACGACAGGGGCACACCGGGGAGCTGTTTTTT
17,TRBD2,NA,TRBV18,TRBJ2-1,CASSPRRSGDLYNEQFF,TGTGCCAGCTCACCACGCCGTAGCGGGGATCTCTACAATGAGCAGTTCTTC
14,NA,NA,TRBV6-5,TRBJ1-2,CASNVQGSNYGYTF,TGTGCCAGCAATGTACAGGGATCCAACTATGGCTACACCTTC
14,NA,NA,TRBV6-5,TRBJ1-2,CASSYRDSGYGYTF,TGTGCCAGCAGTTACCGAGACAGTGGCTATGGCTACACCTTC
16,TRBD2,once,TRBV10-3,TRBJ2-3,CAISDGIAGAGDTQYF,TGTGCCATCAGTGACGGAATAGCGGGGGCGGGAGATACGCAGTATTTT
13,NA,NA,TRBV7-2,TRBJ2-7,CASSLLTIYEQYF,TGTGCCAGCAGCTTACTGACTATTTACGAGCAGTACTTC
14,NA,NA,TRBV5-1,TRBJ2-5,CASSPQGHEETQYF,TGCGCCAGCAGCCCGCAGGGCCACGAAGAGACCCAGTACTTC
15,NA,NA,TRBV6-6,TRBJ2-1,CASSYSPSNGNEQFF,TGTGCCAGCAGTTACTCCCCCTCTAACGGCAATGAGCAGTTCTTC
14,NA,NA,TRBV28,TRBJ1-5,CASSWSSSNQPQHF,TGTGCCAGCAGCTGGAGTTCCAGCAATCAGCCCCAGCATTTT
13,NA,NA,TRBV19,TRBJ1-6,CASSIDGVSPLHF,TGTGCCAGTAGTATAGACGGGGTCTCACCCCTCCACTTT
15,NA,NA,TRBV5-1,TRBJ2-6,CASSGTTSGANVLTF,TGCGCCAGCAGCGGGACAACCTCTGGGGCCAACGTCCTGACTTTC
16,TRBD1,NA,TRBV5-1,TRBJ2-1,CASSLALGQGYNEQFF,TGCGCCAGCAGCCTGGCCCTGGGACAGGGTTACAATGAGCAGTTCTTC
12,NA,once,TRBV2,TRBJ2-7,CASTTDYYEQYF,TGTGCCAGCACGACAGATTACTACGAGCAGTACTTC
14,NA,NA,TRBV3-1/TRBV3-2,TRBJ2-2,CASSQSSESGELFF,TGTGCCAGCAGCCAATCTAGTGAGTCCGGGGAGCTGTTTTTT
14,NA,NA,TRBV6-5,TRBJ1-1,CASRIARGNTEAFF,TGTGCCAGCAGAATCGCCAGGGGAAACACTGAAGCTTTCTTT
14,TRBD2,few,TRBV27,TRBJ2-1,CASSFGGRDNEQFF,TGTGCCAGCAGTTTTGGAGGGAGGGACAATGAGCAGTTCTTC
11,NA,NA,TRBV5-1,TRBJ2-3,CASSIQDTQYF,TGCGCCAGCAGCATACAAGATACGCAGTATTTT
14,TRBD2,NA,TRBV2,TRBJ2-2,CASSWTSGTGELFF,TGTGCCAGCAGTTGGACTAGCGGGACCGGGGAGCTGTTTTTT
15,TRBD2,NA,TRBV19,TRBJ2-2,CASGLAGALTGELFF,TGTGCCAGCGGACTAGCGGGAGCTTTAACCGGGGAGCTGTTTTTT
15,TRBD2,NA,TRBV7-2,TRBJ2-1,CASSLRGGRFNEQFF,TGTGCCAGCAGCTTACGGGGGGGTAGATTCAATGAGCAGTTCTTC
14,NA,many,TRBV28,TRBJ2-5,CASSVQRDQETQYF,TGTGCCAGCAGTGTGCAGCGGGACCAAGAGACCCAGTACTTC
12,NA,NA,TRBV5-1,TRBJ1-1,CASSLFGGEAFF,TGCGCCAGCAGCTTATTCGGCGGGGAAGCTTTCTTT